Presented here are 23 T cell receptor beta chains from one specimen sequenced in a study of blood T cell repertoires in COVID-19. TCRdb's copy holds only in-frame clones and misses some; the assay was immunoSEQ multiplex PCR. The profile shows around 49,000 clones, around 73% of them singletons. The sample was PBMCs or T cells enriched from blood (not recorded which). The receptors originated from a woman between 45 and 65 years old with acute COVID-19.

The V and J genes are TRBV5-1 and TRBJ1-4, with a possible D match to TRBD1 (5 bases). This CDR3 is 15 amino acids long. In germline, CDR1 is SGHRS, CDR2 YFSETQ. V lost 0 bases and J lost 7, with 13 bases in between. The CDR3 region has the DNA TGCGCCAGCAGCTTGGGGGAGGGGTACGGTGAAAAACTGTTTTTT. Protein: CASSLGEGYGEKLFF.

V gene TRBV3-1 (or the pseudogene TRBV3-2) combines with J gene TRBJ1-2; D call uncertain. V was pared by 0 bases and J by 6 bases, with 11 bases between. This CDR3 contains 14 residues. Looked up from germline, CDR1 is LGHDT and CDR2 is YNNKEL (reference sequence). The CDR3 sequence: CASSQDERVDGYTF. CDR3 coding DNA: TGTGCCAGCAGCCAAGACGAGAGGGTGGATGGCTACACCTTC.

The rearrangement links TRBV25-1 to TRBJ2-5, with 7 nucleotides matching TRBD1. The CDR3 loop spans 14 amino acids. Unmatched junction bases numbered 10, after V lost 7 bases and J lost 5 bases. Germline CDR1 MGHDK, CDR2 SYGVNS. The chain's CDR3 is CASTIDRDGETQYF. The CDR3 DNA is TGTGCCAGCACCATTGACAGGGACGGGGAGACCCAGTACTTC. The complete variable domain, with remaining parts taken from reference TRBV25-1 and TRBJ2-5, reads EADIYQTPRYLVIGTGKKITLECSQTMGHDKMYWYQQDPGMELHLIHYSYGVNSTEKGDLSSESTVSRIRTEHFPLTLESARPSHTSQYLCASTIDRDGETQYFGPGTRLLVL.

J is TRBJ1-2 and V is TRBV5-1, with D hard to call. Deletions cut 2 bases from V and 3 bases from J, with 14 bases between. The CDR3 is 15 residues long. Germline CDR1 and CDR2: SGHRS and YFSETQ. CDR3 protein: CASSFEVPGDYGYTF. The CDR3 nucleotides are TGCGCCAGCAGCTTTGAGGTACCCGGCGACTATGGCTACACCTTC.

This chain connects TRBV7-3 to TRBJ2-1, with 12 bases matching TRBD2. Germline V CDR1 and CDR2: SGHTA, FQGTGA. The V and J ends lost 5 bases and 9 bases, in that order; junction bases with no gene match: 2. The CDR3 has 13 residues. The CDR3: CASSMTSGGEQFF. The CDR3 nucleotides read TGTGCCAGCAGCATGACTAGCGGGGGTGAGCAGTTCTTC.

The chain combines TRBV11-1 with TRBJ2-1; TRBD1 matches at 8 bases. Germline loops: CDR1 SGHAT, CDR2 FQDESV (reference sequence). This CDR3 spans 14 amino acids. Unmatched junction bases numbered 9, after V lost 5 bases and J lost 9 bases. The CDR3 DNA reads as TGTGCCAGCAGCCCCCGGACAGGGATGAGTGAGCAGTTCTTC. It is translated as CASSPRTGMSEQFF.

In its sample, this clone was seen a few times. The rearrangement links TRBV5-8 to TRBJ1-2; possibly TRBD1 for D (6 bases). The CDR3 length is 17 residues. Per germline, CDR1 SGHTS and CDR2 YDEGEE. The V end was cut by 5 bases, the J end by 2 bases, with 22 bases between. CDR3 coding DNA: TGTGCCAGCAGGACCCACAGGGAGTCGGTACGCAACTATGGCTACACCTTC. Translation: CASRTHRESVRNYGYTF.

The V and J genes are TRBV6-5 and TRBJ1-1; D is undetermined. The CDR3 covers 13 residues. Deletions cut 7 bases from V and 0 bases from J, with 9 bases between. Germline lookup yields CDR1 MNHEY and CDR2 SVGAGI. The CDR3 sequence is CASKRALNTEAFF. The CDR3 DNA reads as TGTGCCAGCAAACGCGCCTTGAACACTGAAGCTTTCTTT.

This chain uses TRBV4-2 with TRBJ2-7, with unresolved D. V gave up 4 bases and J gave up 2 bases, with 9 bases separating them. The CDR3 runs 13 residues. CDR1 is LGHNA, CDR2 YNFKEQ, per germline. The CDR3 loop reads CASSPGFPYEQYF. The CDR3 DNA reads as TGTGCCAGCAGCCCAGGATTTCCCTACGAGCAGTACTTC.

Written as DNA, the CDR3 is TGTGCCAGCAGTTTCGGGACCTACGAGCAGTACTTC. Amino acids: CASSFGTYEQYF. V usage is TRBV28 and J usage is TRBJ2-7; D might be TRBD2 (5 bases). Trimming cost V 3 bases and J 2 bases, with 5 bases left between them. This CDR3 has 12 residues. Germline V gene sequence: CDR1 MDHEN, CDR2 SYDVKM.

This clone was observed a few times. The rearrangement joins TRBV12-3 or TRBV12-4 to TRBJ1-2; D not certain. The CDR3 has 13 amino acids. The V end lost 2 bases, the J end lost 5 bases, and 9 bases lay between the germline ends. CDR3 amino acids: CASSLSREYGYTF. CDR3 in DNA: TGTGCCAGCAGTTTATCGAGGGAATATGGCTACACCTTC.

In this sample, this clone turned up a few times. The chain has TRBV24-1 and TRBJ1-2; D gene uncertain. Trimming removed 4 bases at V and 3 bases at J, with 8 bases between. Looked up from germline, CDR1 is KGHDR and CDR2 is SFDVKD. The CDR3 contains 13 residues. The CDR3 region has the DNA TGTGCCACCAGTGACTGGCAGGACTATGGCTACACCTTC. This gives the protein CATSDWQDYGYTF.

The rearrangement uses TRBV10-3 and TRBJ1-5; 11 positions agree with TRBD1. Germline CDR1 is ENHRY and CDR2 is SYGVKD. The V and J ends lost 4 bases and 4 bases, in that order; junction bases with no gene match: 3. The CDR3 has 15 residues. This chain's CDR3 is CAISAGQGANQPQHF. The CDR3 region has the DNA TGTGCCATCAGTGCCGGACAGGGGGCTAATCAGCCCCAGCATTTT.

This chain links TRBV7-9 with TRBJ1-1; perhaps TRBD1 as D (6 bases). Germline CDR1 SEHNR, CDR2 FQNEAQ (reference sequence). V lost 5 bases, J lost 1 base, and 11 bases lay in between. The CDR3 extends over 14 amino acids. The CDR3 loop is CASSLGGRNTEAFF. The CDR3 DNA is TGTGCCAGCAGCCTGGGGGGGCGGAACACTGAAGCTTTCTTT.

The genes are TRBV28 and TRBJ1-5, with TRBD1 matching over 7 bases. The V and J ends lost 2 bases and 5 bases, in that order; junction bases with no gene match: 9. The CDR3 runs to 16 residues. The germline CDR1 and CDR2 sequences are MDHEN and SYDVKM. In DNA form, the CDR3 reads TGTGCCAGCAGTTTAGACACAGGGGCCCGATATCAGCCCCAGCATTTT. This sequence encodes CASSLDTGARYQPQHF.

The chain carries TRBV28 and TRBJ1-2, with D possibly being TRBD1 (5 bases). V lost 3 bases and J lost 4, with 12 bases in between. The CDR3 sequence is 14 residues long. Germline V gene sequence: CDR1 MDHEN, CDR2 SYDVKM. Written as DNA, the CDR3 is TGTGCCAGCAGTTTTTGGAGCGGGGCCTATGGCTACACCTTC. It specifies CASSFWSGAYGYTF.

V is TRBV6-1 and J is TRBJ1-5; D may be TRBD1 (6 bases). Germline V gene data show CDR1 as MNHNS and CDR2 as SASEGT. V was shortened by 2 bases and J by 0 bases, with 23 bases between the two germline ends. The CDR3 contains 20 residues. Here the CDR3 reads CASSELRGNRATHSNQPQHF. For the CDR3, the DNA is TGTGCCAGCAGTGAATTGCGGGGGAACAGGGCTACCCATAGCAATCAGCCCCAGCATTTT.

This clone was seen only a few times. The V and J genes are TRBV15 and TRBJ2-5, with 7 bases identical to TRBD2. J gave up 6 bases and V 3 bases, and 10 bases lay outside the gene matches. Per germline, CDR1 LNHNV and CDR2 YYDKDF (reference sequence). The CDR3 sequence is 15 residues long. CDR3 sequence reads: CATSSDLGTMKTQYF. The CDR3 nucleotides are TGTGCCACCAGCAGTGATCTCGGGACTATGAAGACCCAGTACTTC.

The V and J genes are TRBV7-2 and TRBJ2-7, with D perhaps matching TRBD2 (5 bases). The CDR3 extends over 16 amino acids. CDR1 and CDR2 from the germline V gene are SGHTA and FQGNSA. Deletions cut 3 bases from V and 6 bases from J, with 21 bases between. The CDR3 spells CASSFWTGRGGSEQYF. CDR3 nucleotides: TGTGCCAGCAGCTTCTGGACTGGAAGAGGTGGATCCGAGCAGTACTTC. The full variable domain, in which reference TRBV7-2 and TRBJ2-7 provide the parts outside the CDR3, is GAGVSQSPSNKVTEKGKDVELRCDPISGHTALYWYRQSLGQGLEFLIYFQGNSAPDKSGLPSDRFSAERTGGSVSTLTIQRTQQEDSAVYLCASSFWTGRGGSEQYFGPGTRLTVT.

The chain carries TRBV7-6 and TRBJ2-1, with 9 bases fitting TRBD2. CDR1 is SGHVS and CDR2 is FNYEAQ in the germline V gene. The ends lost 4 bases at V and 7 bases at J; junction bases unmatched: 11. This CDR3 comprises 16 residues. The CDR3 loop is CASSYSAGGRGNEQFF. CDR3 sequence (DNA): TGTGCCAGCAGCTACTCGGCGGGGGGGCGTGGGAATGAGCAGTTCTTC.

The chain joins TRBV28 to TRBJ1-2; 7 bases fit TRBD1. This CDR3 region has 12 residues. The germline gives CDR1 MDHEN, CDR2 SYDVKM. The J segment lost 9 bases and the V segment lost 4 bases, leaving 5 bases of the junction unmatched. CDR3 sequence reads: CASSSDRESYTF. In nucleotides, the CDR3 is TGTGCCAGCAGTTCCGACAGGGAAAGCTACACCTTC.

The V gene is TRBV4-1, the J gene TRBJ2-6; D is undetermined. With 4 bases removed from V and 0 bases from J, the gap between germline ends came to 16 bases. Germline CDR1 reads MGHRA; CDR2 reads YSYEKL. This CDR3 comprises 18 residues. As DNA, the CDR3 is TGCGCCAGCAGCCTCGGTGGTGCAGGCCGCTCTGGGGCCAACGTCCTGACTTTC. Translation: CASSLGGAGRSGANVLTF.

The J gene is TRBJ2-4, the V gene TRBV15, with D perhaps matching TRBD2 (7 bases). Per germline, CDR1 LNHNV and CDR2 YYDKDF (reference sequence). This CDR3 has 14 amino acids. The V and J ends lost 5 bases and 3 bases respectively, with 11 bases between them. This CDR3 reads CATSGGAVKNIQYF. For the CDR3, the DNA is TGTGCCACCAGCGGGGGGGCGGTCAAAAACATTCAGTACTTC.